This TCR beta chain stems from a study of blood T cell repertoires in COVID-19. For the study at large: Material from acute and convalescent COVID-19 was sourced from the United States, Italy and Spain. Sample material is recorded as cDNA or gDNA derived from T cells, B-cell-depleted T cells, or PBMCs.

The J segment lost 2 bases and the V segment lost 4 bases, leaving 7 bases of the junction unmatched. The V gene's germline CDR1 is LGHNA and CDR2 YNFKEQ. This CDR3 has 15 amino acids. Per the original data handling: Reference gene primer amplification gave nucleated cell count estimates. TCRdb keeps only in-frame clones here, not all; method: immunoSEQ multiplex PCR. That table supplies the V and J calls and clone size; D and trimming were determined from the DNA. The repertoire holds under 150,000 clones, 75% to 90% seen once, with 3% to 4% in the top ten. The V gene is TRBV4-2, the J gene TRBJ2-7; TRBD2 matches at 8 bases. Sequenced material: PBMCs or T cells enriched from blood (not recorded which). This receptor was identified in a man aged 45 to 65 in a cohort exposed to, infected with or recovered from COVID-19 (not recorded which). This CDR3 reads CASSPAGAGAYEQYF. As DNA, the CDR3 is TGTGCCAGCAGCCCCGCTGGAGCGGGGGCCTACGAGCAGTACTTC.